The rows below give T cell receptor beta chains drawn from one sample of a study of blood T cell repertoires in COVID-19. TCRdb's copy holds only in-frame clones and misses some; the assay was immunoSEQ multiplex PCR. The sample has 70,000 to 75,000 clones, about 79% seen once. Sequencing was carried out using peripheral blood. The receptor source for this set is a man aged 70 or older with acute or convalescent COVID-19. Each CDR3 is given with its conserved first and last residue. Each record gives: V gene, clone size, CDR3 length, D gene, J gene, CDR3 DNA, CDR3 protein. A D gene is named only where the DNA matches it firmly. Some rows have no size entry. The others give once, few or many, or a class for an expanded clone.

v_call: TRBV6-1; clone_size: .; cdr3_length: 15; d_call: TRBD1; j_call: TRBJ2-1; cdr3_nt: TGTGCCAGCAGTGATGCCTGGACAGGGCGGATTGAGCAGTTCTTC; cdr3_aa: CASSDAWTGRIEQFF
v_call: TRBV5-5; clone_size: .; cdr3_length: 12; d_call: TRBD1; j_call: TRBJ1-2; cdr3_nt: TGTGCCAGCAGCTACGACAGGGTTGGCTACACCTTC; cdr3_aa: CASSYDRVGYTF
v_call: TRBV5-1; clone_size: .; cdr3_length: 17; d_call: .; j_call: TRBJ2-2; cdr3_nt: TGCGCCAGCAGCTTGGATGGCGGCGGCCTCAACACCGGGGAGCTGTTTTTT; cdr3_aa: CASSLDGGGLNTGELFF
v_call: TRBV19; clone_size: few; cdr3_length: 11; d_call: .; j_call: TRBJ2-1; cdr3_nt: TGTGCCACGCGTTCGAAGAATGAGCAGTTCTTC; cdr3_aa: CATRSKNEQFF
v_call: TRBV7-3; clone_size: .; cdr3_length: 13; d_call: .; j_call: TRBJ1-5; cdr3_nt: TGTGCCAGCAGCTTAGGCATTTATCAGCCCCAGCATTTT; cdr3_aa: CASSLGIYQPQHF
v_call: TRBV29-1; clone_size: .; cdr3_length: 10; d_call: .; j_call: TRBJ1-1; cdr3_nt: TGCAGCGTTTCTAACACTGAAGCTTTCTTT; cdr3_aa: CSVSNTEAFF
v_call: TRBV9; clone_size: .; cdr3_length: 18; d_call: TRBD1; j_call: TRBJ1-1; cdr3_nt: TGTGCCAGCAGCGTAGGTGGGACAGTTTACGGCATGAACACTGAAGCTTTCTTT; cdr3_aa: CASSVGGTVYGMNTEAFF
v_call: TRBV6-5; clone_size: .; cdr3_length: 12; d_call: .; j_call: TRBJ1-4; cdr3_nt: TGTGCCAGCAAGGCCGGAGTGGAAAAACTGTTTTTT; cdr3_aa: CASKAGVEKLFF
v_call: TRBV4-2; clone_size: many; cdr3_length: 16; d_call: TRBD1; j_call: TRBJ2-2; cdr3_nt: TGTGCCAGCAGCCGAGGACAGGGGAGGGACACCGGGGAGCTGTTTTTT; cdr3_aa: CASSRGQGRDTGELFF
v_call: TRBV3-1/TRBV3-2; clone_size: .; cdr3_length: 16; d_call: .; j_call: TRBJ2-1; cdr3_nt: TGTGCCAGCAGCCAAGGAATTGGACAGAAGTACAATGAGCAGTTCTTC; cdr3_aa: CASSQGIGQKYNEQFF
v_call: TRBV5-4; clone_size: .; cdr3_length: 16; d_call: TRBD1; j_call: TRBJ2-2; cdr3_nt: TGTGCCAGCAGCGGGATTGGGGACAGGAGCACCGGGGAGCTGTTTTTT; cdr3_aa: CASSGIGDRSTGELFF
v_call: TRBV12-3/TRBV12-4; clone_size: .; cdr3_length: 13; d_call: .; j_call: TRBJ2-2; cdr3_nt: TGTGCCAGCATCCTTAGGGGGGGGACAAAGCTGTTTTTT; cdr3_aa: CASILRGGTKLFF
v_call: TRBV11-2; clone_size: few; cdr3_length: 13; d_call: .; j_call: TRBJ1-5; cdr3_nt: TGTGCCAGCAGCTTAGGAGGGTTCCAGCCCCAGCATTTT; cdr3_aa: CASSLGGFQPQHF
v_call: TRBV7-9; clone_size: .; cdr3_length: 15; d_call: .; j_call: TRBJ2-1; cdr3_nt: TGTGCCAGCAGCCCCCGACAGTTCCCCTACAATGAGCAGTTCTTC; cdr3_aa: CASSPRQFPYNEQFF
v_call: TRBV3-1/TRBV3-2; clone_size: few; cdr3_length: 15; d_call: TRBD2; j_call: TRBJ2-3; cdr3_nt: TGTGCCAGCAGCGAGGGACTAGCGGGAGCACATACGCAGTATTTT; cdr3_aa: CASSEGLAGAHTQYF
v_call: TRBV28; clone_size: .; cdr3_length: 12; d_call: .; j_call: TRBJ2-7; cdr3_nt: TGTGCCACCTCCGGGGACTCCTACGAGCAGTACTTC; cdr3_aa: CATSGDSYEQYF
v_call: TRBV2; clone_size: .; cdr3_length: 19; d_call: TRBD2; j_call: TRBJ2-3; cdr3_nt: TGTGCCAGCAGTGAAGTGAACCGGCGGGCTAGCGGGAGGTTAGATACGCAGTATTTT; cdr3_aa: CASSEVNRRASGRLDTQYF
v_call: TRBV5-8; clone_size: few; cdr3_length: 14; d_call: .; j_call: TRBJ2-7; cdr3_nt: TGTGCCAGCAGCTCGAACCCGGAGGCCTACGAGCAGTACTTC; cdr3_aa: CASSSNPEAYEQYF
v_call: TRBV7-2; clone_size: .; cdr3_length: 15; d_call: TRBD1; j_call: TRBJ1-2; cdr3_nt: TGTGCCAGCAGCTTACTGGACAGGGCAAACTATGGCTACACCTTC; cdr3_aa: CASSLLDRANYGYTF
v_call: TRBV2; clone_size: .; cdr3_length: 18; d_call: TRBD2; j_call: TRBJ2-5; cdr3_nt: TGTGCCAGCATCCCCCGGGGGCTAGCGGGAGGAATCCAAGAGACCCAGTACTTC; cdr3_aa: CASIPRGLAGGIQETQYF
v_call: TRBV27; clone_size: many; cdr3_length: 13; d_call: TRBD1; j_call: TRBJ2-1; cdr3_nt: TGTGCCAGCGGGACAGGGGGTGGCAATGAGCAGTTCTTC; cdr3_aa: CASGTGGGNEQFF
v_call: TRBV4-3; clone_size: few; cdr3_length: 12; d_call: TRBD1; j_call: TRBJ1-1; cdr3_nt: TGCGCCAGCAGCAGGACAGGGGACGAAGCTTTCTTT; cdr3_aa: CASSRTGDEAFF
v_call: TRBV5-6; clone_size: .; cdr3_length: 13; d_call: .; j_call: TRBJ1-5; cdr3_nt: TGTGCCAGCAGCTTGCCAGGGGATCAGCCCCAGCATTTT; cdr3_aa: CASSLPGDQPQHF
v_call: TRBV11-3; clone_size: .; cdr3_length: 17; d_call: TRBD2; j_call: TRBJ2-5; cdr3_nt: TGTGCCAGCAGCTTAGGCGGCGGGAGGGCCTTCCAAGAGACCCAGTACTTC; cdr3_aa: CASSLGGGRAFQETQYF
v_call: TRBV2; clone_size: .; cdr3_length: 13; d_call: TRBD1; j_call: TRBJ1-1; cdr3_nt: TGTGCCAGCAGTGAAGTAAGGGGGCCTGAAGCTTTCTTT; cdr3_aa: CASSEVRGPEAFF
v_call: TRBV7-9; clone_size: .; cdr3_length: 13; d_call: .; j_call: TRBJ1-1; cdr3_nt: TGTGCCAGCAGGCCCGGGGGGAACACTGAAGCTTTCTTT; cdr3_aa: CASRPGGNTEAFF
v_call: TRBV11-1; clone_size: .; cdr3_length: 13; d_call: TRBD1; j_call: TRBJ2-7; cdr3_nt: TGTGCCAGCAGGGGGACAGTAACCTACGAGCAGTACTTC; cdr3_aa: CASRGTVTYEQYF
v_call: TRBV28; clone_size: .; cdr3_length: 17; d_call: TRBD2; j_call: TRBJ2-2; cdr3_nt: TGTGCCAGCACCCCGGCCGGGACTAGCGGGAGACCCGGGGAGCTGTTTTTT; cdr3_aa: CASTPAGTSGRPGELFF
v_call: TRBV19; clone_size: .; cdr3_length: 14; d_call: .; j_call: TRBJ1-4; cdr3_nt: TGTGCCAGTACCCACGAGGGGGGGCATGAAAAACTGTTTTTT; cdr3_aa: CASTHEGGHEKLFF
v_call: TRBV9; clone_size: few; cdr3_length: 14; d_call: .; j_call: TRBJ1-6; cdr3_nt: TGTGCCAGCAGCGATACAGGTGCTAATTCACCCCTCCACTTT; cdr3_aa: CASSDTGANSPLHF
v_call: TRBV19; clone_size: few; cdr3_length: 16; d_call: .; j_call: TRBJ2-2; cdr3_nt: TGTGCCAGTAGTATGGGGGCAACTAGCGACACCGGGGAGCTGTTTTTT; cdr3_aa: CASSMGATSDTGELFF
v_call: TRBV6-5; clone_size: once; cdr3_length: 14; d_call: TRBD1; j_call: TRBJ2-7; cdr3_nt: TGTGCCAGCAGTAAGGACAGGGGGATGTACGAGCAGTACTTC; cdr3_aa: CASSKDRGMYEQYF
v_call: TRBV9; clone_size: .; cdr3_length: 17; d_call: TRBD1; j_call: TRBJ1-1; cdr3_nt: TGTGCCAGCAGCAAAGGACAGGGGGTCGGATTCGGCACTGAAGCTTTCTTT; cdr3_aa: CASSKGQGVGFGTEAFF
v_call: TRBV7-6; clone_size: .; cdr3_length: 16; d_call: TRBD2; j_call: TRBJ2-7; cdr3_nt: TGTGCCAGCAGCACCTTCGGACTAGCGGAGTCCTACGAGCAGTACTTC; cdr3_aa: CASSTFGLAESYEQYF
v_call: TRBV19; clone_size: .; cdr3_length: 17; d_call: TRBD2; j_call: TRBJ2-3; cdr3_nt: TGTGCCAGTAGTATCCCGGGGGGCGGGAGGGCCTCGGATACGCAGTATTTT; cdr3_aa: CASSIPGGGRASDTQYF
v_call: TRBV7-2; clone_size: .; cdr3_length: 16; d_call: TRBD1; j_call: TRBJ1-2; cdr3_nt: TGTGCCAGCAGCTCAGCAGGCCGGACAGGGGAGGAAGGCTACACCTTC; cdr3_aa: CASSSAGRTGEEGYTF
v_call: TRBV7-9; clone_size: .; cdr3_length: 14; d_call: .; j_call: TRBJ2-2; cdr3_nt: TGTGCCAGCAGCTTGGACAGTAACACCGGGGAGCTGTTTTTT; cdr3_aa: CASSLDSNTGELFF